Listed below are T cell receptor beta chains from one sample, sequenced in a study of identical twins. Each CDR3 protein is one row after TCRdb ran MiXCR on the 5' RACE reads. The table lists hundreds of thousands of distinct CDR3 sequences, roughly a quarter of them singletons. The same sample was also studied in work on T cells expressing NK-cell markers.

The specimen was CD4+ T cells sorted from blood. These receptors came from a woman aged 18-29 years in good health. CDR3s include the opening cysteine and the closing phenylalanine or tryptophan. Fields, in order: V gene, D gene, clone size, J gene, CDR3 DNA, CDR3 protein. A D gene is named only where the DNA matches it firmly. The size field is filled for only some rows; it gives once, few, many or a size class.

V: TRBV20-1; D: -; size: few; J: TRBJ1-1; DNA: TGCAGTGCTAGAGAGTCGGTTAACACTGAAGCTTTCTTT; CDR3: CSARESVNTEAFF
V: TRBV5-1; D: TRBD2; size: -; J: TRBJ2-7; DNA: TGCGCCAGCAGCCCAACTAGCGGGGAGGTCTACGAGCAGTACTTC; CDR3: CASSPTSGEVYEQYF
V: TRBV20-1; D: TRBD2; size: few; J: TRBJ2-1; DNA: TGCAGTGCTAGTAGCGGGAGCATTTATGAGCAGTTCTTC; CDR3: CSASSGSIYEQFF
V: TRBV10-1; D: -; size: -; J: TRBJ2-5; DNA: TGCGCCAGCAGTGAGTCGCCGAAAAAAGAGACCCAGTACTTC; CDR3: CASSESPKKETQYF
V: TRBV10-1; D: -; size: -; J: TRBJ2-3; DNA: TGCGCCAGCTCTCGGCGGGGCCGGGATACGCAGTATTTT; CDR3: CASSRRGRDTQYF
V: TRBV27; D: -; size: -; J: TRBJ2-1; DNA: TGTGCCAGCGGACCGGGCCAGCCAAGGGAACGTACCTTC; CDR3: CASGPGQPRERTF
V: TRBV6-5; D: -; size: -; J: TRBJ2-3; DNA: TGTGCCAGCAGTTACTCGAATCCCCTCTTGGATACGCAGTATTTT; CDR3: CASSYSNPLLDTQYF
V: TRBV6-1; D: TRBD2; size: few; J: TRBJ2-1; DNA: TGTGCCAGTAAACTCTACGGGACTATCGACCCCAATGAGCAGTTCTTC; CDR3: CASKLYGTIDPNEQFF
V: TRBV20-1; D: -; size: many; J: TRBJ1-1; DNA: TGCAGTGCTAGAGTACGCCGGGGGCGCGACACTGAAGCTTTCTTT; CDR3: CSARVRRGRDTEAFF
V: TRBV20-1; D: -; size: few; J: TRBJ2-3; DNA: TGCAGTGGCACCCCGGGAACCTACACAGATACGCAGTATTTT; CDR3: CSGTPGTYTDTQYF
V: TRBV5-1; D: -; size: -; J: TRBJ2-5; DNA: TGCGCCAGCAGTTTGACTAGTCAAGAGACCCAGTACTTC; CDR3: CASSLTSQETQYF
V: TRBV12-3/TRBV12-4; D: -; size: few; J: TRBJ2-1; DNA: TGTGCCAGCAGTTTATGGGACCGACCGAGCGATGAGCAGTTCTTC; CDR3: CASSLWDRPSDEQFF
V: TRBV7-2; D: -; size: -; J: TRBJ1-1; DNA: TGTGCCAGCAGCATAGGCAGAAACACTGAAGCTTTCTTT; CDR3: CASSIGRNTEAFF
V: TRBV12-3/TRBV12-4; D: TRBD2; size: few; J: TRBJ2-2; DNA: TGTGCCAGCAGTTTGGTAGCGGGGGGGGCCGGGGAGCTGTTTTTT; CDR3: CASSLVAGGAGELFF
V: TRBV15; D: TRBD1; size: few; J: TRBJ1-2; DNA: TGTGCCACCAGCAGAGAGCGACAGGGGAACTATGGCTACACCTTC; CDR3: CATSRERQGNYGYTF
V: TRBV20-1; D: -; size: -; J: TRBJ2-7; DNA: TGCAGTGCAATATATTCAGGAAGGGAGCAGTACTTC; CDR3: CSAIYSGREQYF
V: TRBV3-1; D: -; size: many; J: TRBJ1-2; DNA: TGTGCCAGCAGCCCTCAGGGTAGATATGGCTACACCTTC; CDR3: CASSPQGRYGYTF
V: TRBV20-1; D: -; size: many; J: TRBJ1-2; DNA: TGCAGTGCTGTAGAGGGACAAATCTATGGCTACACCTTC; CDR3: CSAVEGQIYGYTF
V: TRBV7-2; D: -; size: few; J: TRBJ2-2; DNA: TGTGCCAGCAGCCCCAGGTGGGCCGGGGAGCTGTTTTTT; CDR3: CASSPRWAGELFF
V: TRBV20-1; D: -; size: few; J: TRBJ2-7; DNA: TGCAGTGCTAGCCGGACTCGGAGCCCCGAGCAGTACTTC; CDR3: CSASRTRSPEQYF
V: TRBV11-2; D: TRBD1; size: few; J: TRBJ1-2; DNA: TGTGCCAGCAGTCGGGACAGGGAAAGAGCTAACTATGGCTACACCTTC; CDR3: CASSRDRERANYGYTF
V: TRBV9; D: TRBD2; size: few; J: TRBJ2-3; DNA: TGTGCCAGCAGCGTAGTCTCGGGGGGGCCAACAGATACGCAGTATTTT; CDR3: CASSVVSGGPTDTQYF
V: TRBV10-1; D: TRBD2; size: many; J: TRBJ2-1; DNA: TGCGCCAGCAGCAGTACTAGCGGCTACAATGAGCAGTTCTTC; CDR3: CASSSTSGYNEQFF
V: TRBV5-1; D: -; size: many; J: TRBJ1-1; DNA: TGCGCCAGCAGCTTGGCACAGGACACTGAAGCTTTCTTT; CDR3: CASSLAQDTEAFF
V: TRBV14; D: TRBD2; size: -; J: TRBJ2-3; DNA: TGTGCCAGCAGCCGAAGCGGGACTAGCGGGATAAGCACAGATACGCAGTATTTT; CDR3: CASSRSGTSGISTDTQYF
V: TRBV18; D: TRBD1; size: -; J: TRBJ1-6; DNA: TGTGCCAGCTCGTGGGCGGGGACAGGGAATTCACCCCTCCACTTT; CDR3: CASSWAGTGNSPLHF
V: TRBV27; D: TRBD2; size: -; J: TRBJ2-1; DNA: TGTGCCAGCAGTTTAAAGGGGCTAGCGGGAGCCTATGAGCAGTTCTTC; CDR3: CASSLKGLAGAYEQFF
V: TRBV2; D: -; size: -; J: TRBJ1-6; DNA: TGTGCCAGCAGTGAAGCTGGGGGACTGTATAATTCACCCCTCCACTTT; CDR3: CASSEAGGLYNSPLHF